Listed here are 22 T cell receptor beta chains from one sample, sequenced in a study of shared clonotypes between healthy human individuals. Generated by immunoSEQ multiplex PCR, the TCRdb table keeps only in-frame clones and is missing some. The data contain approximately 2,300,000 clones, 92% of them singletons. The sequencing input was naive CD4+ T cells from PBMCs. As for subset: CD45RA+ positively selected. Every receptor here comes from a man younger than 35 in good health. Some clones in this sample may be carry-over from other donors' samples.

V usage is TRBV7-3 and J usage is TRBJ2-1, with 7 nucleotides matching TRBD2. With V trimmed by 2 bases and J by 2 bases, 6 bases remained unmatched. Germline CDR1 SGHTA, CDR2 FQGTGA. The CDR3 spans 16 residues. The DNA of the CDR3 is TGTGCCAGCAGCTTATCGGCGGGAGTACCCTACAATGAGCAGTTCTTC. Encoded protein: CASSLSAGVPYNEQFF.

This rearrangement joins TRBV5-6 to TRBJ1-3; D is uncertain. Germline-derived CDR1 and CDR2 are SGHDT and YYEEEE. V was shortened by 2 bases and J by 6 bases, with 6 bases between the two germline ends. CDR3 size: 12 residues. CDR3 in DNA: TGTGCCAGCAGCTTTCAGGAAAACACCATATATTTT. This encodes CASSFQENTIYF.

This clone came up a few times. Other DNA sequences from this sample encode an identical CDR3 as well. This rearrangement joins TRBV28 to TRBJ2-2, with D hard to call. CDR1 is MDHEN and CDR2 is SYDVKM in the germline V gene. The CDR3 is made up of 12 amino acids. Trimming shortened V by 2 bases and J by 5 bases, and 3 bases separated the two germline ends. The CDR3 spells CASSLGTGELFF. CDR3 sequence (DNA): TGTGCCAGCAGTTTAGGTACCGGGGAGCTGTTTTTT.

The V and J genes are TRBV14 and TRBJ2-3; 11 positions agree with TRBD2. Germline loops: CDR1 SGHDN, CDR2 FVKESK. V shed 1 base, J shed 3 bases, and the junction held 9 bases outside the gene matches. The CDR3 runs to 18 residues. The chain's CDR3 is CASSQVAGGPVRTDTQYF. CDR3 DNA sequence: TGTGCCAGCAGCCAAGTAGCGGGAGGGCCGGTTCGGACAGATACGCAGTATTTT.

The rearrangement links TRBV18 to TRBJ2-3; D might be TRBD1 or TRBD2, each matching 5 bases. V dropped 1 base and J dropped 0 bases, with 11 bases sitting between them. This CDR3 is built from 16 residues. Germline values: CDR1 KGHSH, CDR2 LQKENI. The CDR3 coding sequence is TGTGCCAGCTCACCACGCGAGGGGACGAGCACAGATACGCAGTATTTT. It is translated as CASSPREGTSTDTQYF.

The chain is built from TRBV27 and TRBJ1-4; D uncertain. Germline V gene data show CDR1 as MNHEY and CDR2 as SMNVEV (reference sequence). Trimming shortened V by 2 bases and J by 8 bases, and 18 bases separated the two germline ends. This CDR3 contains 16 residues. As DNA, the CDR3 is TGTGCCAGCAGTTTAGCGAGGGCGATACCCGGGGAAAAACTGTTTTTT. Amino acid sequence: CASSLARAIPGEKLFF.

J is TRBJ2-5 and V is TRBV19, with TRBD1 matching 7 bases. Germline CDR1 LNHDA, CDR2 SQIVND (reference sequence). J was trimmed by 3 bases and V by 7 bases; bases with no gene match: 5. This CDR3 has 13 residues. In nucleotides, the CDR3 is TGTGCCAGTACCGGGACAGCCGAAGAGACCCAGTACTTC. This codes for CASTGTAEETQYF. Complete variable domain (other parts from reference TRBV19 and TRBJ2-5): DGGITQSPKYLFRKEGQNVTLSCEQNLNHDAMYWYRQDPGQGLRLIYYSQIVNDFQKGDIAEGYSVSREKKESFPLTVTSAQKNPTAFYLCASTGTAEETQYFGPGTRLLVL.

V and J are TRBV9 and TRBJ2-5; 7 bases fit TRBD2. Germline loops: CDR1 SGDLS, CDR2 YYNGEE. V shed 4 bases and J 4 bases; nucleotides not matched to a gene: 10. CDR3 length: 15 amino acids. CDR3 sequence (DNA): TGTGCCAGCAGCCCCCCCCGGGAGGCCGGAGAGACCCAGTACTTC. Its translation: CASSPPREAGETQYF.

The CDR3 DNA reads TGTGCCAGCAGCCCTCCCGGAGCGGGAGGATCTAACGAGCAGTACTTC. It specifies CASSPPGAGGSNEQYF. V and J are TRBV28 and TRBJ2-7, with 9 bases matching TRBD2. The CDR3 is made up of 16 amino acids. V shed 6 bases, J shed 5 bases, and the junction held 14 bases outside the gene matches. Germline lookup yields CDR1 MDHEN and CDR2 SYDVKM.

Concerning this clone: The sample carries other DNA sequences with the same CDR3. The chain has TRBV6-5 and TRBJ2-7, with D unresolved. V was shortened by 8 bases and J by 3 bases, with 2 bases between the two germline ends. The CDR3 has 9 residues. Germline V lookup: CDR1 MNHEY, CDR2 SVGAGI. In DNA, the CDR3 is TGTGCCAGCGGCTACGAGCAGTACTTC. It is translated as CASGYEQYF.

The chain combines TRBV6-5 with TRBJ1-1; 7 bases align to TRBD1. Germline V gene sequence: CDR1 MNHEY, CDR2 SVGAGI. V lost 4 bases to trimming and J lost 8 bases; unmatched junction nucleotides: 10. The CDR3 is 14 amino acids. The CDR3 nucleotides are TGTGCCAGCAGTTCGGGCCACCCGGGACAGGAAGCTTTCTTT. Amino acid sequence: CASSSGHPGQEAFF.

The chain recombines TRBV28 with TRBJ2-7, with D possibly matching TRBD1 (5 bases). V was trimmed by 5 bases and J by 6 bases, leaving 11 bases between them. Germline loops: CDR1 MDHEN, CDR2 SYDVKM. The CDR3 loop spans 12 amino acids. CDR3 region: CASSVNQGEQYF. The CDR3, as DNA: TGTGCCAGCAGTGTAAACCAGGGCGAGCAGTACTTC.

The chain links TRBV30 to TRBJ2-7; 11 bases agree with TRBD1. J gave up 2 bases and V 5 bases, and 5 bases lay outside the gene matches. CDR3 length equals 14 residues. Germline V lookup: CDR1 GTSNPN, CDR2 SVGIG (reference sequence). The CDR3 protein is CAWGKGQGAYEQYF. The CDR3 DNA follows: TGTGCCTGGGGTAAGGGACAGGGGGCCTACGAGCAGTACTTC.

This chain connects TRBV30 to TRBJ2-1; perhaps TRBD2 as D (5 bases). The germline CDR1 and CDR2 sequences are GTSNPN and SVGIG (reference sequence). V was shortened by 6 bases and J by 0 bases, with 12 bases between the two germline ends. This CDR3 comprises 14 residues. Here the CDR3 DNA reads TGTGCCTGTTCGGGGATTGACTCCTACAATGAGCAGTTCTTC. Residues: CACSGIDSYNEQFF.

The rearrangement links TRBV28 to TRBJ2-3; D gene uncertain. V lost 2 bases, J lost 1 base, and 10 bases lay in between. The CDR3 runs 15 residues. In germline, CDR1 is MDHEN, CDR2 SYDVKM. The CDR3 sequence: CASSLPSVGTDTQYF. The CDR3 DNA follows: TGTGCCAGCAGTTTACCAAGTGTGGGCACAGATACGCAGTATTTT.

The V and J genes are TRBV11-3 and TRBJ2-5; D is uncertain. The V end lost 0 bases, the J end lost 8 bases, and 10 bases lay between the germline ends. Germline loops: CDR1 SGHNT, CDR2 YENEEA. The CDR3 totals 13 residues. CDR3 sequence reads: CASSLEGTRTQYF. The CDR3, as DNA: TGTGCCAGCAGCTTAGAAGGTACTCGAACCCAGTACTTC.

In regard to this clone: This sample also contains other DNA sequences that code for the same CDR3. The V call is TRBV18, the J call TRBJ1-5; possible D gene TRBD1, 6 bases. The V end lost 2 bases, the J end lost 0 bases, and 8 bases lay between the germline ends. Germline-derived CDR1 and CDR2 are KGHSH and LQKENI. The CDR3 has 15 amino acids. The CDR3 DNA reads as TGTGCCAGCTCACCAGGACAGTATAGCAATCAGCCCCAGCATTTT. Translating gives CASSPGQYSNQPQHF.

This clone was found once. The V call is TRBV19, the J call TRBJ1-5, with a weak D call TRBD1 (5 bases). Germline V CDR1 and CDR2: LNHDA, SQIVND (reference sequence). The CDR3 spans 14 residues. The germline V and J ends were trimmed by 9 bases and 2 bases, with 14 bases remaining between them. This CDR3 reads CASQRDLGNQPQHF. CDR3 sequence (DNA): TGTGCCAGCCAGCGGGACCTCGGCAATCAGCCCCAGCATTTT.

CDR3 coding DNA: TGTGCCACTGCTAACAATCAGCCCCAGCATTTT. This gives the protein CATANNQPQHF. The chain combines TRBV28 with TRBJ1-5, with no clear D. This CDR3 is 11 amino acids long. Germline values: CDR1 MDHEN, CDR2 SYDVKM. Trimming removed 10 bases from V and 3 bases from J, with 7 bases in between.

This rearrangement joins TRBV7-2 to TRBJ2-3, with D possibly being TRBD1 (5 bases). CDR1 is SGHTA, CDR2 FQGNSA, per germline. The CDR3 runs 16 residues. Trimming removed 4 bases from V and 3 bases from J, with 17 bases in between. CDR3 region: CASSSPPGRGTDTQYF. For the CDR3, the DNA is TGTGCCAGCAGCTCCCCCCCAGGGCGCGGAACAGATACGCAGTATTTT.

The gene calls are TRBV6-1 and TRBJ1-1; TRBD1 might be the D (6 bases). CDR1 is MNHNS, CDR2 SASEGT, per germline. This CDR3 has 20 residues. V dropped 2 bases and J dropped 4 bases, with 29 bases sitting between them. CDR3 amino acids: CASSEFSGVGVPPLCTEAFF. In DNA form, the CDR3 reads TGTGCCAGCAGTGAATTTTCAGGGGTCGGGGTCCCCCCCCTGTGCACTGAAGCTTTCTTT.

The V gene is TRBV29-1, the J gene TRBJ2-3, with 12 nucleotides matching TRBD1. The CDR3 is 14 residues long. From germline, CDR1 is SQVTM and CDR2 ANQGSEA. V was pared by 3 bases and J by 4 bases, with 2 bases of the junction left unmatched. The chain's CDR3 is CSVEGTGGADTQYF. The CDR3 nucleotides read TGCAGCGTTGAGGGGACAGGGGGCGCAGATACGCAGTATTTT.